This T cell receptor (beta chain) was recorded in a study of blood T cell repertoires in COVID-19. The repertoire was sequenced with immunoSEQ multiplex PCR; TCRdb's copy has only in-frame clones and lacks some. Among about 97,000 clones listed, about 85% were seen once. This CDR3 has 13 residues. CDR1 and CDR2 (germline): SGHAT, FQNNGV. The V end lost 0 bases, the J end lost 7 bases, and 7 bases lay between the germline ends. The sequence derives from a man aged 60 to 75 with acute or convalescent COVID-19. The specimen was peripheral blood. This chain joins TRBV11-2 and TRBJ2-1; TRBD1 might be the D (5 bases). The CDR3 DNA reads as TGTGCCAGCAGCTTAGAGACAGCTAATGAGCAGTTCTTC. Its protein is CASSLETANEQFF.